The 22 T cell receptor beta chains below were found in one sample sequenced in a study of identical twins. TCRdb processed the 5' RACE reads anew with MiXCR; each CDR3 protein has one entry. In the table there are 450,000 to 600,000 distinct CDR3 sequences, 20% to 25% of which are singletons. These sequences were also reported in another study, on yellow fever vaccine responses in identical twins.

Sequencing was done on a sample of CD4+ T cells sorted from blood. The source is a young woman in good health.

This sequence joins TRBV12-3 or TRBV12-4 and TRBJ1-5; D gene uncertain. Trimming left V 2 bases short and J 0 bases short, with 8 bases between. The CDR3 sequence is 15 residues long. CDR3 loop: CASSLSDNSNQPQHF. In DNA form, the CDR3 reads TGTGCCAGCAGTTTAAGTGATAATAGCAATCAGCCCCAGCATTTT.

The rearrangement links TRBV5-1 to TRBJ1-6; 7 bases are a match to TRBD1. The V gene end was trimmed by 3 bases and the J gene end by 7 bases; junction bases not matched to a gene: 7. Germline V gene lookup returns CDR1 SGHRS and CDR2 YFSETQ. The CDR3 is 15 residues long. The CDR3 DNA reads as TGCGCCAGCAGCTCGGGGGGCAGGGGGAATTCACCCCTCCACTTT. Protein: CASSSGGRGNSPLHF.

V usage is TRBV7-9 and J usage is TRBJ2-1; D unresolved. The CDR3 covers 15 residues. The V gene's germline CDR1 is SEHNR and CDR2 FQNEAQ (reference sequence). Trimming removed 2 bases from V and 4 bases from J, with 12 bases in between. CDR3 sequence reads: CASSLLQLEYNEQFF. The CDR3 DNA is TGTGCCAGCAGCTTATTGCAATTGGAGTACAATGAGCAGTTCTTC.

V and J are TRBV29-1 and TRBJ2-2; 10 bases fit TRBD1. Germline CDR1 reads SQVTM; CDR2 reads ANQGSEA. V was clipped by 7 bases and J by 4 bases; unmatched bases: 9. The length of the CDR3 is 15 residues. The CDR3, as DNA: TGCAGCGCTCGGCGGGACAGGGGATCCACCGGGGAGCTGTTTTTT. It is translated as CSARRDRGSTGELFF.

The chain uses TRBV6-2 or TRBV6-3 and TRBJ2-1; D is possibly TRBD2 (6 bases). The germline V gene has CDR1 MNHEY and CDR2 SVGEGT. The CDR3 runs 14 residues. Deletions cut 4 bases from V and 7 bases from J, with 14 bases between. The CDR3 region is CASSFTETRNEQFF. The CDR3 DNA reads TGTGCCAGCAGTTTCACCGAGACTAGAAATGAGCAGTTCTTC.

The chain recombines TRBV12-3 or TRBV12-4 with TRBJ2-3; 9 bases line up with TRBD2. The CDR3 has 16 residues. The V segment lost 5 bases and the J segment 1 base; nucleotides outside the gene matches: 7. The CDR3: CASSPSGRLGTDTQYF. CDR3 DNA: TGTGCCAGCAGTCCAAGCGGGAGGCTTGGCACAGATACGCAGTATTTT.

V usage is TRBV24-1 and J usage is TRBJ2-1; 7 nucleotides match TRBD1. The CDR3 spans 16 residues. Germline values: CDR1 KGHDR, CDR2 SFDVKD. Unmatched junction bases numbered 6, after V lost 4 bases and J lost 1 base. CDR3 DNA: TGTGCCACCAGTGACACAACAGGGGAGTCCTACAATGAGCAGTTCTTC. Protein product: CATSDTTGESYNEQFF.

This clonotype was recorded a few times. V usage is TRBV11-3 and J usage is TRBJ2-2; D tentatively fits TRBD1 or TRBD2 (5 bases each). Trimming removed 5 bases at V and 8 bases at J, with 18 bases between. This CDR3 spans 15 amino acids. Germline V lookup: CDR1 SGHNT, CDR2 YENEEA. The CDR3 nucleotides read TGTGCCAGCAGCGACCGGGACCAGCGGATAGGGGAGCTGTTTTTT. Residues: CASSDRDQRIGELFF. Filled out from reference TRBV11-3 and TRBJ2-2, the complete variable domain reads EAGVVQSPRYKIIEKKQPVAFWCNPISGHNTLYWYLQNLGQGPELLIRYENEEAVDDSQLPKDRFSAERLKGVDSTLKIQPAELGDSAVYLCASSDRDQRIGELFFGEGSRLTVL.

This clonotype came up a few times. The chain couples TRBV12-3 or TRBV12-4 to TRBJ2-3; 7 bases match TRBD1. The CDR3 covers 15 residues. Trimming cost V 6 bases and J 0 bases; bases outside gene matches: 6. CDR3 residues: CASSLQGVSTDTQYF. CDR3 in DNA: TGTGCCAGCAGCCTCCAGGGGGTTAGCACAGATACGCAGTATTTT.

The chain carries TRBV28 and TRBJ2-3; TRBD2 aligns across 12 bases. Per the germline V gene, CDR1 is MDHEN and CDR2 is SYDVKM. The CDR3 totals 20 residues. V was pared by 6 bases and J by 3 bases, with 19 bases of the junction left unmatched. This chain's CDR3 is CASRISKTLAGGPGTDTQYF. CDR3 nucleotides: TGTGCCAGCAGAATCAGCAAGACTCTAGCGGGGGGGCCGGGGACAGATACGCAGTATTTT.

The chain joins TRBV10-3 to TRBJ2-1; 9 nucleotides line up with TRBD1. CDR1 is ENHRY and CDR2 is SYGVKD in the germline V gene. The CDR3 length is 14 residues. The CDR3 here is CATSPGQGTNEQFF. CDR3 DNA sequence: TGTGCGACCTCCCCGGGACAGGGTACGAATGAGCAGTTCTTC.

This chain connects TRBV23-1 to TRBJ2-1, with unresolved D. TRBV23-1 counts as an open reading frame of uncertain function. Trimming removed 3 bases at V and 3 bases at J, with 12 bases between. CDR3 length: 15 residues. DNA for the CDR3: TGCGCCAGCAGTCACCTTCGATTTCGCTACAATGAGCAGTTCTTC. Encoded protein: CASSHLRFRYNEQFF.

The chain carries TRBV20-1 and TRBJ2-3, with 9 bases aligning to TRBD1. There are 15 residues in the CDR3. J lost 4 bases, V lost 0 bases, and 5 bases had no gene match. Per germline, CDR1 DFQATT and CDR2 SNEGSKA (reference sequence). The CDR3, as DNA: TGCAGTGCTAGAGATTGGGACAGGGCAGCAGATACGCAGTATTTT. It yields the protein CSARDWDRAADTQYF.

This clonotype appeared a few times. V is TRBV5-1 and J is TRBJ1-5; D is ambiguous. V shed 0 bases and J shed 4 bases, with 8 bases lying between them. CDR1 and CDR2 from the germline V gene are SGHRS and YFSETQ. The CDR3 is 14 amino acids. The CDR3 sequence: CASSLGQHNQPQHF. CDR3 nucleotide sequence: TGCGCCAGCAGCTTGGGACAACATAATCAGCCCCAGCATTTT.

There are a few counts of this clonotype. The chain combines TRBV7-9 with TRBJ2-5; D might be TRBD2 (6 bases). The CDR3 sequence is 14 residues long. CDR1 and CDR2 from the germline V gene are SEHNR and FQNEAQ (reference sequence). V lost 6 bases and J lost 3, with 14 bases in between. CDR3 in DNA: TGTGCCAGCAGAGACGTTAGCGGAAAAGAGACCCAGTACTTC. Translation: CASRDVSGKETQYF.

V usage is TRBV19 and J usage is TRBJ1-4; D is unclear. CDR3 size: 17 residues. CDR1 and CDR2 from the germline V gene are LNHDA and SQIVND (reference sequence). The V end was cut by 5 bases, the J end by 2 bases, with 18 bases between. CDR3 region: CASSRTALGSTNEKLFF. The CDR3 DNA follows: TGTGCCAGTAGTCGGACCGCCTTGGGGAGCACTAATGAAAAACTGTTTTTT.

The V call is TRBV6-5, the J call TRBJ1-1; 8 bases fit TRBD1. Germline V lookup: CDR1 MNHEY, CDR2 SVGAGI. This CDR3 region has 12 residues. V lost 3 bases and J lost 8; bases outside the gene matches: 2. CDR3 sequence (DNA): TGTGCCAGCAGTTATACAGGGGGAGAAGCTTTCTTT. Residues: CASSYTGGEAFF.

This clonotype has ten or more counts. The chain recombines TRBV24-1 with TRBJ1-5; D gene ambiguous. Germline lookup yields CDR1 KGHDR and CDR2 SFDVKD. The CDR3 is 12 amino acids. Trimming removed 0 bases from V and 7 bases from J, with 3 bases in between. The CDR3 nucleotides are TGTGCCACCAGTGATTTGAACCAGCCCCAGCATTTT. Translated, it gives CATSDLNQPQHF.

This clonotype has only a few counts. The chain carries TRBV25-1 and TRBJ1-1; perhaps TRBD1 as D (5 bases). The germline gives CDR1 MGHDK, CDR2 SYGVNS. V was shortened by 8 bases and J by 0 bases, with 10 bases between the two germline ends. The CDR3 runs to 13 residues. This CDR3 reads CASGRGMNTEAFF. The CDR3 bases are TGTGCCAGCGGACGGGGGATGAACACTGAAGCTTTCTTT.

The V call is TRBV20-1, the J call TRBJ2-3, with a weak D call TRBD2 (5 bases). The V end was cut by 6 bases, the J end by 0 bases, with 19 bases between. The CDR3 length is 16 residues. In germline, CDR1 is DFQATT, CDR2 SNEGSKA (reference sequence). The CDR3 loop reads CSAPPESGYSTDTQYF. The DNA of the CDR3 is TGCAGTGCCCCCCCCGAGAGCGGCTATAGCACAGATACGCAGTATTTT.

This chain connects TRBV25-1 to TRBJ2-1; TRBD2 matches at 12 bases. The CDR3 has 19 amino acids. CDR1 and CDR2 (germline): MGHDK, SYGVNS. Germline trimming cut 0 bases from V and 2 bases from J; bases unmatched to any gene: 8. DNA for the CDR3: TGTGCCAGCAGTGAATATCTACTAGCGGGAGGCCGGACCTACAATGAGCAGTTCTTC. This translates into CASSEYLLAGGRTYNEQFF.

The J gene is TRBJ2-1, the V gene TRBV11-1, with TRBD1 identical over 7 bases. CDR3 size: 18 residues. CDR1 and CDR2 (germline): SGHAT, FQDESV (reference sequence). J lost 2 bases, V lost 0 bases, and 10 bases had no gene match. CDR3 DNA: TGTGCCAGCAGCTTAGCGGGGCTAGACAGGGTACCCTACAATGAGCAGTTCTTC. Translated, it gives CASSLAGLDRVPYNEQFF.